This passage covers 29 T cell receptor beta chains from one sample sequenced in a study of PD-L1 blockade in urothelial cancer. The time point was: peripheral blood 6 weeks after treatment start. Clones were read by immunoSEQ multiplex PCR, and TCRdb kept only the in-frame ones, dropping some. The table shows 25,000 to 30,000 clones, with about four fifths occurring only once. Sample: PBMCs, taken around atezolizumab (anti-PD-L1) treatment. The receptors here all came from a man between 65 and 85 years old with urothelial cancer.

This chain uses TRBV18 with TRBJ2-7; 10 bases map to TRBD2. The CDR3 extends over 15 amino acids. Germline V gene sequence: CDR1 KGHSH, CDR2 LQKENI. V gave up 3 bases and J gave up 6 bases; unmatched junction bases: 8. CDR3 protein: CASSPISGRNVEQYF. The CDR3 DNA is TGTGCCAGCTCACCTATTAGCGGGAGGAATGTCGAGCAGTACTTC.

The rearrangement joins TRBV18 to TRBJ2-6, with D perhaps TRBD1 (6 bases). In germline, CDR1 is KGHSH, CDR2 LQKENI. V lost 3 bases and J lost 2, with 8 bases in between. CDR3 length equals 15 residues. The CDR3 sequence is CASSPNRAGANVLTF. DNA for the CDR3: TGTGCCAGCTCACCGAACAGGGCTGGGGCCAACGTCCTGACTTTC. The whole variable domain, remainder taken from reference TRBV18 and TRBJ2-6, is NAGVMQNPRHLVRRRGQEARLRCSPMKGHSHVYWYRQLPEEGLKFMVYLQKENIIDESGMPKERFSAEFPKEGPSILRIQQVVRGDSAAYFCASSPNRAGANVLTFGAGSRLTVL.

J is TRBJ2-5 and V is TRBV6-5; 10 nucleotides line up with TRBD1. The CDR3 is 14 residues long. From germline, CDR1 is MNHEY and CDR2 SVGAGI. Trimming removed 2 bases from V and 5 bases from J; junction bases left unmatched: 2. The CDR3 loop is CASSYLGQGETQYF. Written as DNA, the CDR3 is TGTGCCAGCAGTTACCTGGGACAGGGGGAGACCCAGTACTTC.

The J gene is TRBJ2-1, the V gene TRBV7-2; D is possibly TRBD2 (5 bases). Deletions cut 1 base from V and 4 bases from J, with 20 bases between. Germline loops: CDR1 SGHTA, CDR2 FQGNSA. The length of the CDR3 is 18 residues. The CDR3 spells CASSLGQPDGIPYNEQFF. The CDR3 DNA sequence: TGTGCCAGCAGCTTAGGGCAACCAGACGGGATTCCATACAATGAGCAGTTCTTC.

The V and J genes are TRBV6-6 and TRBJ2-1; TRBD2 matches 11 bases. The CDR3 loop spans 15 amino acids. CDR1 is MNHNY, CDR2 SVGAGI, per germline (reference sequence). V dropped 6 bases and J dropped 4; count of bases not matched to a gene: 5. CDR3 bases: TGTGCCAGCAGCTTACTAGCGGGGGCGTACAATGAGCAGTTCTTC. This codes for CASSLLAGAYNEQFF.

This clone came up a few times. The V call is TRBV5-1, the J call TRBJ2-1, with 7 nucleotides matching TRBD2. This CDR3 spans 17 amino acids. The V gene's germline CDR1 is SGHRS and CDR2 YFSETQ. The V and J ends lost 0 bases and 2 bases, in that order; junction bases with no gene match: 8. CDR3 amino acids: CASSLAPSGIAYNEQFF. CDR3 nucleotide sequence: TGCGCCAGCAGCTTGGCCCCCAGCGGGATTGCCTACAATGAGCAGTTCTTC.

This clone was counted between two and nine times. The chain employs TRBV28 and TRBJ1-2; D is uncertain. The germline gives CDR1 MDHEN, CDR2 SYDVKM. This CDR3 has 13 amino acids. The germline V and J ends were trimmed by 6 bases and 4 bases, with 12 bases remaining between them. As DNA, the CDR3 is TGTGCCAGCAGCCAACCGGGAGGCTATGGCTACACCTTC. This translates into CASSQPGGYGYTF.

J is TRBJ2-1 and V is TRBV11-2; 8 nucleotides agree with TRBD2. The germline V gene encodes CDR1 SGHAT and CDR2 FQNNGV. V shed 0 bases, J shed 0 bases, and the junction held 7 bases outside the gene matches. The CDR3 totals 18 residues. This chain's CDR3 is CASSLDGVAGSSYNEQFF. The CDR3 DNA is TGTGCCAGCAGCTTAGATGGGGTAGCGGGAAGCTCCTACAATGAGCAGTTCTTC.

This chain uses TRBV6-6 with TRBJ2-4; 10 positions match TRBD1. Germline loops: CDR1 MNHNY, CDR2 SVGAGI (reference sequence). This CDR3 has 13 amino acids. Germline trimming cut 10 bases from V and 7 bases from J; bases unmatched to any gene: 7. The DNA for the CDR3 is TGTGCCACCTCGACAGGGGGCTTGAACATTCAGTACTTC. Its translation is CATSTGGLNIQYF.

V gene TRBV19 combines with J gene TRBJ2-2; a possible D gene is TRBD2 (6 bases). Germline assignment: CDR1 LNHDA and CDR2 SQIVND (reference sequence). The CDR3 length is 14 residues. V dropped 1 base and J dropped 4 bases, with 7 bases sitting between them. The DNA for the CDR3 is TGTGCCAGTAGTATAGGGCGGGGCACCGGGGAGCTGTTTTTT. It specifies CASSIGRGTGELFF.

This chain uses TRBV19 with TRBJ2-7; 7 positions match TRBD1. Germline V gene sequence: CDR1 LNHDA, CDR2 SQIVND (reference sequence). The CDR3 is 15 amino acids. V shed 0 bases, J shed 3 bases, and the junction held 5 bases outside the gene matches. CDR3 nucleotides: TGTGCCAGTAGTATAGATGACAGGGCTGGCTACGAGCAGTACTTC. Translating gives CASSIDDRAGYEQYF.

This rearrangement joins TRBV2 to TRBJ1-6; 10 bases align to TRBD1. CDR3 length: 14 amino acids. After removal of 4 bases from V and 9 bases from J, the junction contained 3 bases not matched to a gene. The germline V gene has CDR1 SNHLY and CDR2 FYNNEI. The DNA of the CDR3 is TGTGCCAGCAGTGGACAGGGGGCCGCTTCACCCCTCCACTTT. Its protein product is CASSGQGAASPLHF.

This clone was detected only a few times. This sequence joins TRBV20-1 and TRBJ1-1; D is ambiguous. The germline V gene encodes CDR1 DFQATT and CDR2 SNEGSKA (reference sequence). The germline V and J ends were trimmed by 7 bases and 7 bases, with 13 bases remaining between them. This CDR3 is 11 amino acids long. Here the CDR3 DNA reads TGCAGTGGAAGCGGGTACGGTGAAGCTTTCTTT. It translates to CSGSGYGEAFF.

V usage is TRBV7-2 and J usage is TRBJ2-5; 8 nucleotides line up with TRBD1. Trimming cost V 3 bases and J 2 bases; bases outside gene matches: 5. There are 15 residues in the CDR3. Germline V CDR1 and CDR2: SGHTA, FQGNSA. In nucleotides, the CDR3 is TGTGCCAGCAGCTTGACCGGGACAGGACAAGAGACCCAGTACTTC. It codes for CASSLTGTGQETQYF.

This chain uses TRBV4-3 with TRBJ2-7, with 8 bases identical to TRBD2. Germline V gives CDR1 LGHNA, CDR2 YSLEER. With V trimmed by 4 bases and J by 1 base, 12 bases remained unmatched. CDR3 length equals 17 residues. The CDR3 spells CASSLGVLGGASYEQYF. The CDR3 DNA follows: TGCGCCAGCAGCCTAGGGGTGCTCGGGGGGGCGTCCTACGAGCAGTACTTC.

The rearrangement links TRBV7-3 to TRBJ2-3; TRBD1 aligns across 9 bases. The CDR3 is made up of 15 amino acids. Germline V gene lookup returns CDR1 SGHTA and CDR2 FQGTGA. V gave up 5 bases and J gave up 2 bases; unmatched junction bases: 5. CDR3 region: CASSLRDRDTDTQYF. The CDR3 DNA follows: TGTGCCAGCAGCCTCCGGGACAGGGACACAGATACGCAGTATTTT.

The J gene is TRBJ2-7, the V gene TRBV5-1, with 8 bases fitting TRBD2. CDR1 and CDR2 from the germline V gene are SGHRS and YFSETQ. J lost 3 bases, V lost 0 bases, and 5 bases had no gene match. The CDR3 sequence is 15 residues long. The CDR3 region has the DNA TGCGCCAGCAGCTTGGATAGCGGGATTGTCTACGAGCAGTACTTC. It is translated as CASSLDSGIVYEQYF.

The chain links TRBV6-1 to TRBJ1-1; TRBD1 is a possible D gene (5 bases). Germline V gives CDR1 MNHNS, CDR2 SASEGT. The CDR3 has 13 residues. The ends were cut back, 3 bases at V and 11 bases at J, with 16 bases in the middle. The CDR3 reads CASSDIGAKGAFF. The CDR3 DNA reads as TGTGCCAGCAGTGACATTGGGGCGAAAGGGGCTTTCTTT.

The J gene is TRBJ2-7, the V gene TRBV7-2, with 8 bases lining up with TRBD1. The CDR3 spans 14 residues. V lost 3 bases, J lost 3 bases, and 4 bases stayed unmatched. CDR1 is SGHTA and CDR2 is FQGNSA in the germline V gene. CDR3 in amino acids: CASSLPGQVYEQYF. DNA of the CDR3: TGTGCCAGCAGCTTGCCGGGACAGGTCTACGAGCAGTACTTC.

The chain employs TRBV7-9 and TRBJ2-5; D is unresolved. CDR1 SEHNR and CDR2 FQNEAQ come from the germline V gene (reference sequence). The CDR3 consists of 12 residues. Between the trimmed V and J ends, which lost 0 bases and 7 bases, there was a span of 6 bases. This CDR3 reads CASSLAPGTQYF. DNA for the CDR3: TGTGCCAGCAGCTTAGCCCCGGGGACCCAGTACTTC.

This clone was seen only a few times. The chain joins TRBV29-1 to TRBJ2-7, with D possibly being TRBD1 (6 bases). The germline V gene has CDR1 SQVTM and CDR2 ANQGSEA. The CDR3 is 12 residues long. Trimming shortened V by 3 bases and J by 1 base, and 7 bases separated the two germline ends. The CDR3 reads CSVETGSYEQYF. In DNA form, the CDR3 reads TGCAGCGTTGAGACAGGATCCTACGAGCAGTACTTC.

V gene TRBV6-6 combines with J gene TRBJ1-2; no firm D call. Per the germline V gene, CDR1 is MNHNY and CDR2 is SVGAGI (reference sequence). The V and J ends lost 6 bases and 8 bases respectively, with 13 bases between them. The length of the CDR3 is 12 residues. DNA of the CDR3: TGTGCCAGCAGCGTCTTGGGTAGCGGCTACACCTTC. Translating it yields CASSVLGSGYTF.

This chain uses TRBV5-4 with TRBJ2-2; unclear D gene. CDR1 and CDR2 from the germline V gene are SGHNT and YYREEE (reference sequence). V gave up 2 bases and J gave up 0 bases, with 5 bases separating them. This CDR3 spans 14 amino acids. As DNA, the CDR3 is TGTGCCAGCAGCTTTAGATCGAACACCGGGGAGCTGTTTTTT. Its translation: CASSFRSNTGELFF. Based on the CDR3 plus reference TRBV5-4 and TRBJ2-2, the full variable domain is ETGVTQSPTHLIKTRGQQVTLRCSSQSGHNTVSWYQQALGQGPQFIFQYYREEENGRGNFPPRFSGLQFPNYSSELNVNALELDDSALYLCASSFRSNTGELFFGEGSRLTVL.

There are a few counts of this clone. The chain couples TRBV7-9 to TRBJ2-1; the D gene is possibly TRBD1 (5 bases). CDR3 length: 13 residues. V was cut by 3 bases and J by 8 bases, with 11 bases left in between. Germline V CDR1 and CDR2: SEHNR, FQNEAQ (reference sequence). The CDR3 nucleotides are TGTGCCAGCAGCTTGGGGCAGACGTATGAGCAGTTCTTC. It specifies CASSLGQTYEQFF.

This chain joins TRBV5-1 and TRBJ2-1; D is undetermined. CDR1 is SGHRS, CDR2 YFSETQ, per germline. The CDR3 is made up of 13 amino acids. The ends were cut back, 1 base at V and 8 bases at J, with 10 bases in the middle. CDR3 nucleotide sequence: TGCGCCAGCAGCTTGAATCTAGGAGATGAGCAGTTCTTC. It is translated as CASSLNLGDEQFF. Full variable domain (outside the CDR3, taken from reference TRBV5-1 and TRBJ2-1): KAGVTQTPRYLIKTRGQQVTLSCSPISGHRSVSWYQQTPGQGLQFLFEYFSETQRNKGNFPGRFSGRQFSNSRSEMNVSTLELGDSALYLCASSLNLGDEQFFGPGTRLTVL.

The chain links TRBV5-4 to TRBJ1-4, with 8 bases matching TRBD1. V lost 3 bases and J lost 3; bases outside the gene matches: 7. The CDR3 is 16 residues long. The germline gives CDR1 SGHNT, CDR2 YYREEE (reference sequence). As DNA, the CDR3 is TGTGCCAGCAGCTCGGACAGGGATGTCGCTAATGAAAAACTGTTTTTT. This encodes CASSSDRDVANEKLFF.

The chain recombines TRBV28 with TRBJ2-3; perhaps TRBD1 as D (8 bases). This CDR3 contains 16 residues. Germline V lookup: CDR1 MDHEN, CDR2 SYDVKM. V lost 8 bases, J lost 4 bases, and 22 bases lay in between. The CDR3 nucleotides are TGTGCCAGCCTAGGACTAGACAGGGGAGGGGCAGATACGCAGTATTTT. Translating it yields CASLGLDRGGADTQYF.

The chain joins TRBV13 to TRBJ1-6; 8 bases are a match to TRBD1. This CDR3 is 14 amino acids long. Trimming took 6 bases from V and 8 from J; bases not matched to a gene: 6. Germline CDR1 PRHDT, CDR2 FYEKMQ (reference sequence). Here the CDR3 reads CASRYRGFDSPLHF. The CDR3, as DNA: TGTGCCAGCAGATACAGGGGGTTTGATTCACCCCTCCACTTT.

The chain uses TRBV30 and TRBJ2-1, with 13 bases aligning to TRBD2. V shed 3 bases and J 1 base; nucleotides not matched to a gene: 12. The CDR3 runs to 19 residues. The germline CDR1 and CDR2 sequences are GTSNPN and SVGIG (reference sequence). Here the CDR3 reads CAWSAGGLAGEKSYNEQFF. CDR3 nucleotides: TGTGCCTGGAGCGCAGGAGGACTAGCGGGAGAGAAGTCCTACAATGAGCAGTTCTTC.